These 22 T cell receptor beta chains were sequenced from one sample in a study of blood T cell repertoires in COVID-19. Libraries were prepared by immunoSEQ multiplex PCR; TCRdb keeps only in-frame clonotypes and omits some of them. Of some 300,000 clones in the sample, about 88% were seen once. The sample consisted of peripheral blood. Every receptor here comes from a man between 65 and 85 years old with acute or convalescent COVID-19.

The chain recombines TRBV7-2 with TRBJ1-1; 9 bases match TRBD1. The CDR3 runs to 15 residues. Trimming removed 3 bases from V and 0 bases from J; junction bases left unmatched: 2. Germline V gene lookup returns CDR1 SGHTA and CDR2 FQGNSA. Here the CDR3 DNA reads TGTGCCAGCAGCTTTGACAGGGGGGTGAACACTGAAGCTTTCTTT. This encodes CASSFDRGVNTEAFF.

The chain is built from TRBV9 and TRBJ2-3, with D unresolved. CDR3 length: 14 amino acids. The germline V and J ends were trimmed by 0 bases and 0 bases, with 5 bases remaining between them. Per the germline V gene, CDR1 is SGDLS and CDR2 is YYNGEE. CDR3 nucleotides: TGTGCCAGCAGCGTAGCTGAGAGCACAGATACGCAGTATTTT. As protein: CASSVAESTDTQYF.

The chain recombines TRBV7-9 with TRBJ2-5; the D gene is possibly TRBD1 (6 bases). Germline CDR1 and CDR2: SEHNR and FQNEAQ (reference sequence). Trimming took 3 bases from V and 4 from J, leaving 9 bases between them. The CDR3 has 13 amino acids. The CDR3 sequence: CASSFPGVETQYF. CDR3 coding DNA: TGTGCCAGCAGCTTTCCAGGGGTAGAGACCCAGTACTTC.

J is TRBJ2-3 and V is TRBV9; 10 bases align to TRBD2. The V segment lost 0 bases and the J segment 5 bases; nucleotides outside the gene matches: 15. Germline CDR1 and CDR2: SGDLS and YYNGEE. This CDR3 region has 19 residues. The CDR3 region is CASSVATGEREGPQDTQYF. The CDR3 nucleotides are TGTGCCAGCAGCGTAGCTACGGGGGAGCGGGAGGGCCCGCAAGATACGCAGTATTTT. Using reference TRBV9 and TRBJ2-3 for the parts outside the CDR3, the full variable domain is DSGVTQTPKHLITATGQRVTLRCSPRSGDLSVYWYQQSLDQGLQFLIQYYNGEERAKGNILERFSAQQFPDLHSELNLSSLELGDSALYFCASSVATGEREGPQDTQYFGPGTRLTVL.

The chain combines TRBV21-1 with TRBJ2-7; the D call TRBD1 from the table was never checked on the DNA. TRBV21-1 has pseudogene status. There are 15 residues in the CDR3. As DNA, the CDR3 is TGTGCCAGCAGCCAGGGACAGGGGGCAGACTACGAGCAGTACTTC. Amino acid sequence: CASSQGQGADYEQYF.

The chain links TRBV19 to TRBJ2-1; TRBD1 matches at 7 bases. From germline, CDR1 is LNHDA and CDR2 SQIVND (reference sequence). V was clipped by 10 bases and J by 1 base; unmatched bases: 13. The length of the CDR3 is 16 residues. The DNA for the CDR3 is TGTGCCACCTTACCCGCCGGGACAGAGTCCTACAATGAGCAGTTCTTC. Protein sequence: CATLPAGTESYNEQFF.

The chain joins TRBV28 to TRBJ1-5; 7 bases are shared with TRBD1. The CDR3 sequence is 16 residues long. Trimming cost V 1 base and J 7 bases; bases outside gene matches: 10. Germline values: CDR1 MDHEN, CDR2 SYDVKM. For the CDR3, the DNA is TGTGCCAGCAGTTTATTACAGGGGTATCCAGGGCAGCCCCAGCATTTT. This gives the protein CASSLLQGYPGQPQHF.

This clone came up many times. The chain links TRBV15 to TRBJ2-2, with TRBD2 matching over 7 bases. V shed 7 bases and J 6 bases; nucleotides not matched to a gene: 8. Germline CDR1 reads LNHNV; CDR2 reads YYDKDF (reference sequence). This CDR3 spans 14 amino acids. The CDR3 sequence is CATKSRERSGELFF. The CDR3 DNA is TGTGCCACCAAGTCGCGGGAGAGGTCCGGGGAGCTGTTTTTT.

The V and J genes are TRBV7-2 and TRBJ1-1; 7 bases line up with TRBD1. The CDR3 loop spans 15 amino acids. Germline CDR1 SGHTA, CDR2 FQGNSA. V lost 4 bases, J lost 0 bases, and 5 bases stayed unmatched. CDR3 sequence reads: CASSSYRGLNTEAFF. As DNA, the CDR3 is TGTGCCAGCAGCTCATACAGGGGACTGAACACTGAAGCTTTCTTT.

This chain links TRBV15 with TRBJ1-5; D unresolved. From germline, CDR1 is LNHNV and CDR2 YYDKDF (reference sequence). There are 17 residues in the CDR3. The germline V and J ends were trimmed by 0 bases and 0 bases, with 12 bases remaining between them. CDR3 coding DNA: TGTGCCACCAGCAGAGATACTTACGGTGATAGCAATCAGCCCCAGCATTTT. This translates into CATSRDTYGDSNQPQHF.

This chain's CDR3 is CASSLEPSNYGYTF. The CDR3 DNA reads as TGCGCCAGCAGCTTGGAACCCAGTAACTATGGCTACACCTTC. The V and J genes are TRBV5-1 and TRBJ1-2, with no clear D. The CDR3 covers 14 residues. Trimming pared 0 bases from V and 1 base from J, leaving 7 bases between. In germline, CDR1 is SGHRS, CDR2 YFSETQ.

The J gene is TRBJ1-2, the V gene TRBV4-1; a possible D gene is TRBD1 (5 bases). Deletions cut 6 bases from V and 10 bases from J, with 12 bases between. In germline, CDR1 is MGHRA, CDR2 YSYEKL. The CDR3 sequence is 11 residues long. CDR3 DNA: TGCGCCAGCAGTGCTAGACAGCTCTACACCTTC. It is translated as CASSARQLYTF.

The chain has TRBV5-1 and TRBJ2-1, with 9 bases lining up with TRBD2. V was pared by 1 base and J by 4 bases, with 12 bases of the junction left unmatched. CDR1 and CDR2 (germline): SGHRS, YFSETQ. CDR3 length: 18 residues. The CDR3: CASSLSPMGAGGYNEQFF. The CDR3 nucleotides are TGCGCCAGCAGCTTGAGCCCCATGGGGGCGGGGGGGTACAATGAGCAGTTCTTC. The full variable domain, in which reference TRBV5-1 and TRBJ2-1 provide the parts outside the CDR3, is KAGVTQTPRYLIKTRGQQVTLSCSPISGHRSVSWYQQTPGQGLQFLFEYFSETQRNKGNFPGRFSGRQFSNSRSEMNVSTLELGDSALYLCASSLSPMGAGGYNEQFFGPGTRLTVL.

The chain is built from TRBV3-1 (or the pseudogene TRBV3-2) and TRBJ2-4; 11 bases fit TRBD2. Germline CDR1 is LGHDT and CDR2 is YNNKEL (reference sequence). V lost 4 bases to trimming and J lost 2 bases; unmatched junction nucleotides: 7. The CDR3 loop spans 17 amino acids. CDR3 region: CASSLLAGGQTKNIQYF. In nucleotides, the CDR3 is TGTGCCAGCAGCCTCCTAGCGGGGGGCCAGACCAAAAACATTCAGTACTTC.

The chain employs TRBV11-2 and TRBJ2-7, with 7 bases matching TRBD1. Germline CDR1 is SGHAT and CDR2 is FQNNGV. J was trimmed by 8 bases and V by 1 base; bases with no gene match: 14. There are 16 residues in the CDR3. CDR3 in amino acids: CASSLAGTEYTIKQYF. The CDR3 DNA reads TGTGCCAGCAGCTTAGCCGGGACAGAATATACGATTAAGCAGTACTTC.

In this sample, this clone turned up once. This chain links TRBV6-5 with TRBJ1-4, with D perhaps matching TRBD1 (5 bases). CDR1 MNHEY and CDR2 SVGAGI come from the germline V gene. Trimming pared 6 bases from V and 7 bases from J, leaving 15 bases between. This CDR3 is built from 14 residues. CDR3 amino acids: CASRAGGGSEKLFF. The CDR3 DNA follows: TGTGCCAGCAGAGCGGGGGGGGGAAGTGAAAAACTGTTTTTT.

This clone showed up just once. The CDR3 sequence is CAWSVLQETQYF. DNA for the CDR3: TGTGCCTGGAGTGTACTCCAAGAGACCCAGTACTTC. The chain carries TRBV30 and TRBJ2-5; no definite D call. Trimming left V 0 bases short and J 1 base short, with 3 bases between. Germline V gene data show CDR1 as GTSNPN and CDR2 as SVGIG (reference sequence). The CDR3 has 12 amino acids.

This chain links TRBV7-8 with TRBJ2-7; 13 bases are a match to TRBD2. This CDR3 contains 15 residues. From germline, CDR1 is SGHVS and CDR2 FQNEAQ. V was clipped by 5 bases and J by 7 bases; unmatched bases: 8. The CDR3 sequence is CASSQGLAGVGEQYF. The DNA of the CDR3 is TGTGCCAGCAGCCAAGGACTAGCGGGAGTAGGTGAGCAGTACTTC.

Comment on this clone: This sample includes further DNA sequences coding for the same CDR3. The chain recombines TRBV9 with TRBJ1-5; D possibly corresponds to TRBD1 (6 bases). The germline gives CDR1 SGDLS, CDR2 YYNGEE. V shed 2 bases and J shed 2 bases, with 8 bases lying between them. The CDR3 runs 14 residues. The CDR3 DNA sequence: TGTGCCAGCAGCGTGGGGGCGGGCAATCAGCCCCAGCATTTT. Protein product: CASSVGAGNQPQHF. The variable domain in full, with the rest retrieved from reference TRBV9 and TRBJ1-5, is DSGVTQTPKHLITATGQRVTLRCSPRSGDLSVYWYQQSLDQGLQFLIQYYNGEERAKGNILERFSAQQFPDLHSELNLSSLELGDSALYFCASSVGAGNQPQHFGDGTRLSIL.

To note about this clone: At the DNA level, this CDR3 is encoded by other sequences in the same sample as well. The chain joins TRBV24-1 to TRBJ2-6; unclear D gene. The germline V gene encodes CDR1 KGHDR and CDR2 SFDVKD. This CDR3 is 15 amino acids long. V shed 3 bases and J shed 0 bases, with 5 bases lying between them. CDR3 nucleotide sequence: TGTGCCACCAGTGATCCGTCCTCTGGGGCCAACGTCCTGACTTTC. It specifies CATSDPSSGANVLTF.

The chain uses TRBV2 and TRBJ1-5; 10 bases match TRBD1. V shed 6 bases and J 6 bases; nucleotides not matched to a gene: 11. This CDR3 region has 16 residues. Germline CDR1 reads SNHLY; CDR2 reads FYNNEI. The CDR3 DNA sequence: TGTGCCAGCAGCGGTGGGGACAGGGGAAACACTCAGCCCCAGCATTTT. It specifies CASSGGDRGNTQPQHF.

The rearrangement joins TRBV6-2 or TRBV6-3 to TRBJ1-1; D is perhaps TRBD1 (6 bases). The CDR3 runs 14 residues. From germline, CDR1 is MNHEY and CDR2 SVGEGT. Deletions cut 5 bases from V and 4 bases from J, with 14 bases between. CDR3 DNA: TGTGCCAGCAGTACCAACAGGGTTGGCACTGAAGCTTTCTTT. This translates into CASSTNRVGTEAFF.